The rows below give T cell receptor beta chains drawn from one sample of a study of beta chain features in type 1 diabetes. Generated by immunoSEQ multiplex PCR, the TCRdb table keeps only in-frame clones and is missing some. The sample shows about 140,000 clones, 9.5% to 10% of them seen only once. Sequenced input: central memory CD4+ T cells from blood. These receptor sequences come from a woman between 40 and 55 years old in good health. Both conserved end residues are trimmed from each CDR3. Fields, in order: J gene, clone size, V gene, CDR3 protein. Clone size is not always given. Where it is, it says once, few, many or a class for expanded clones.

J: TRBJ2-7
size: few
V: TRBV18
CDR3: ASSPNPRTSGGYSYEQY

J: TRBJ2-2
size: NA
V: TRBV4-3
CDR3: ASSQVLLNTGELF

J: TRBJ2-7
size: NA
V: TRBV7-2
CDR3: ASSQRTGEISYEQY

J: TRBJ2-3
size: few
V: TRBV5-4
CDR3: ASSLQRGGGTDTQY

J: TRBJ2-7
size: few
V: TRBV7-9
CDR3: ASSLGGLGSEQY

J: TRBJ1-4
size: NA
V: TRBV10-2
CDR3: ASNRGEGEKLF

J: TRBJ1-2
size: few
V: TRBV7-2
CDR3: ASSARDRDGYT

J: TRBJ2-3
size: NA
V: TRBV4-2
CDR3: ASSLSLRDGNTQY

J: TRBJ2-7
size: NA
V: TRBV4-3
CDR3: ASSQDIRGTGHRNEQY

J: TRBJ1-5
size: NA
V: TRBV10-2
CDR3: ASSMGQGNQPQH

J: TRBJ2-5
size: few
V: TRBV7-2
CDR3: ASSSQVQETQY

J: TRBJ1-2
size: NA
V: TRBV2
CDR3: ASSEPRVANYGYT

J: TRBJ2-5
size: NA
V: TRBV5-1
CDR3: ASSLGRGPRETQY

J: TRBJ1-2
size: NA
V: TRBV5-1
CDR3: ASSSYQGDNYGYT

J: TRBJ2-7
size: few
V: TRBV15
CDR3: ATSRDGTGSHEQY

J: TRBJ2-7
size: NA
V: TRBV7-9
CDR3: ASSSDSRRGEQY

J: TRBJ2-5
size: few
V: TRBV5-1
CDR3: ASGNGAGGQETQY

J: TRBJ1-2
size: NA
V: TRBV5-1
CDR3: ASSNQDRGGYT

J: TRBJ1-5
size: NA
V: TRBV7-9
CDR3: ASTLGGRGQPQH

J: TRBJ2-5
size: few
V: TRBV9
CDR3: ASSVAFGQGGETQY

J: TRBJ1-2
size: few
V: TRBV13
CDR3: ASSLTGTWHGYT

J: TRBJ1-5
size: NA
V: TRBV15
CDR3: ATSRLQGNQPQH

J: TRBJ2-1
size: few
V: TRBV10-2
CDR3: ASSEGPGGITNEQF

J: TRBJ2-3
size: NA
V: TRBV5-1
CDR3: ASSIRTTGSTDTQY

J: TRBJ2-7
size: NA
V: TRBV7-9
CDR3: ASSLALGTESYEQY

J: TRBJ1-2
size: few
V: TRBV5-1
CDR3: ASSLSGESGYT

J: TRBJ2-7
size: NA
V: TRBV6-5
CDR3: ASSFRGSSYEQY

J: TRBJ2-1
size: NA
V: TRBV7-2
CDR3: ASSPVYEQF

J: TRBJ1-2
size: few
V: TRBV5-1
CDR3: ASSLVPANYGYT

J: TRBJ1-4
size: NA
V: TRBV9
CDR3: ASSVGTGGAEYEKLF

J: TRBJ2-7
size: few
V: TRBV5-6
CDR3: ASTPMGAIEQY

J: TRBJ1-1
size: NA
V: TRBV5-1
CDR3: ASSLADRSNTEAF

J: TRBJ1-6
size: NA
V: TRBV7-2
CDR3: ASSLQGNDSPLH

J: TRBJ2-7
size: few
V: TRBV5-1
CDR3: ASSLDRGNEQY

J: TRBJ2-6
size: few
V: TRBV5-1
CDR3: ASSLGQGAGANVLT

J: TRBJ2-5
size: few
V: TRBV19
CDR3: ASSMVVPGGKETQY

J: TRBJ2-3
size: NA
V: TRBV18
CDR3: ASSPSTDTQY

J: TRBJ1-2
size: few
V: TRBV6-1
CDR3: ASSEVGGFNYGYT

J: TRBJ2-1
size: NA
V: TRBV10-1
CDR3: ASSPGTLPANEQF

J: TRBJ2-5
size: NA
V: TRBV6-5
CDR3: ASTRNRQGGTQY

J: TRBJ2-7
size: few
V: TRBV18
CDR3: ASNGGDYEQY

J: TRBJ2-7
size: few
V: TRBV23-1
CDR3: ASSQLQGSEPQAYEQY

J: TRBJ2-5
size: NA
V: TRBV9
CDR3: ASSLSNRQETQY

J: TRBJ1-4
size: few
V: TRBV6-5
CDR3: ASSTFSPNEKLF

J: TRBJ1-2
size: NA
V: TRBV4-1
CDR3: ASSPEWAKRVSYT

J: TRBJ2-1
size: NA
V: TRBV5-3
CDR3: ARSFQGGGSYNEQF

J: TRBJ2-7
size: few
V: TRBV7-6
CDR3: ASSLGPNAPGTASYEQY

J: TRBJ2-1
size: few
V: TRBV5-1
CDR3: ASSLGGTQAQNEQF

J: TRBJ1-3
size: few
V: TRBV6-6
CDR3: ASREQGTGNTIY